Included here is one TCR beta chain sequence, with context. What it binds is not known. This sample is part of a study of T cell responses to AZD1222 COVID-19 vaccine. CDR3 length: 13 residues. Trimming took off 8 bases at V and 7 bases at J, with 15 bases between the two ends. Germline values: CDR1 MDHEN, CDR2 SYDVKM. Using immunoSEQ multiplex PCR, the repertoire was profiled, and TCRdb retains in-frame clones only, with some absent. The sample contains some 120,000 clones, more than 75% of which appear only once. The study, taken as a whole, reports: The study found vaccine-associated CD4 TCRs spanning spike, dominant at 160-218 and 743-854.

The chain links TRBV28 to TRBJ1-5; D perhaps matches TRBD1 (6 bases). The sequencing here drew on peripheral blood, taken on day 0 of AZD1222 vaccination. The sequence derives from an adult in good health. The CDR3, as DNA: TGTGCCAGCTTAAACAGGGCCGGGCAGCCCCAGCATTTT. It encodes CASLNRAGQPQHF.